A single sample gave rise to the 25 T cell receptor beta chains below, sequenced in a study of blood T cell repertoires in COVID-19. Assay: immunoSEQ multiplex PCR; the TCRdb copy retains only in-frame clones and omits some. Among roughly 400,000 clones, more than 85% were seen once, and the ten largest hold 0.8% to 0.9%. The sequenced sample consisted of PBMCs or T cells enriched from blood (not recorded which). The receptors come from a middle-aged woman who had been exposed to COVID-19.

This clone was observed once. Here the CDR3 reads CASRAGQGSNQPQHF. CDR3 in DNA: TGTGCCAGCAGAGCGGGACAGGGTAGCAATCAGCCCCAGCATTTT. V and J are TRBV27 and TRBJ1-5; 9 bases are a match to TRBD1. V was clipped by 6 bases and J by 0 bases; unmatched bases: 3. The CDR3 covers 15 residues. CDR1 and CDR2 from the germline V gene are MNHEY and SMNVEV (reference sequence).

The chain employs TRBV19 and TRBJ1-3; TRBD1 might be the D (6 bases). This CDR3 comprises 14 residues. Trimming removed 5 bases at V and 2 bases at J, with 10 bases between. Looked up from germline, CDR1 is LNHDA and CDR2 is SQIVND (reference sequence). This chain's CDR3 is CASSFRGAGNTIYF. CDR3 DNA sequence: TGTGCCAGTAGTTTCAGGGGAGCTGGAAACACCATATATTTT. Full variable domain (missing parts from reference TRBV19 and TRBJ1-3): DGGITQSPKYLFRKEGQNVTLSCEQNLNHDAMYWYRQDPGQGLRLIYYSQIVNDFQKGDIAEGYSVSREKKESFPLTVTSAQKNPTAFYLCASSFRGAGNTIYFGEGSWLTVV.

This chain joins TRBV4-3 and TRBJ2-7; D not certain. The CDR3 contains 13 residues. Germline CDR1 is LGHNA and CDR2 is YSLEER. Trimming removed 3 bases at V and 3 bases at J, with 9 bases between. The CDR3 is CASSQRVDYEQYF. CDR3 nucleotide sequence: TGCGCCAGCAGCCAGAGAGTAGACTACGAGCAGTACTTC.

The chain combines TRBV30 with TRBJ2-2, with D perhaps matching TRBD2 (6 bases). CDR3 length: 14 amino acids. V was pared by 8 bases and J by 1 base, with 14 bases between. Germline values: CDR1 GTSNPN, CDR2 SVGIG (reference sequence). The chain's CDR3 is CARSRGKNTGELFF. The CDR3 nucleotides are TGTGCCCGATCCCGGGGGAAGAACACCGGGGAGCTGTTTTTT.

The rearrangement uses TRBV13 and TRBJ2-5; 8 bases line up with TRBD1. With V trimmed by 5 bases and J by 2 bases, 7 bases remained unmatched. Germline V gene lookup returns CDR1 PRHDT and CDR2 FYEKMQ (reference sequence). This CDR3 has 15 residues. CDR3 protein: CASSPKGQGQETQYF. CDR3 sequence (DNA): TGTGCCAGCAGCCCCAAAGGACAGGGACAAGAGACCCAGTACTTC.

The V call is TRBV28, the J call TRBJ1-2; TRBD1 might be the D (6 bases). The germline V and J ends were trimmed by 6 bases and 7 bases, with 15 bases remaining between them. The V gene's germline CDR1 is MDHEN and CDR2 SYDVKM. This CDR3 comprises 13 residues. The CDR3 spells CASRPDRMGGYTF. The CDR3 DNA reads TGTGCCAGCAGACCCGACAGGATGGGTGGCTACACCTTC.

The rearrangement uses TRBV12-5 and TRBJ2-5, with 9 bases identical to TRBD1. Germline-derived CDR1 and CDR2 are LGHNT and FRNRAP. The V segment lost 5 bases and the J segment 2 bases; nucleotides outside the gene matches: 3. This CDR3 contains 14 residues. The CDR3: CASGLGTGQETQYF. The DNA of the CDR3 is TGTGCTAGTGGTCTCGGGACAGGGCAAGAGACCCAGTACTTC.

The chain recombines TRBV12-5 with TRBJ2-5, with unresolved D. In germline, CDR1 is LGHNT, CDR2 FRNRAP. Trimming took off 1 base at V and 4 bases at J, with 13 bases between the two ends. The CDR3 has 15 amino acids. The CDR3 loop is CASGLARVLAETQYF. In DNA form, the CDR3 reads TGTGCTAGTGGTTTGGCACGGGTTTTGGCAGAGACCCAGTACTTC.

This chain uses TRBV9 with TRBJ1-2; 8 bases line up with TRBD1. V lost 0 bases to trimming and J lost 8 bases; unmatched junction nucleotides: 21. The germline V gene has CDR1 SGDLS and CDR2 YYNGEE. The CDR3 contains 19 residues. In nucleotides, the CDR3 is TGTGCCAGCAGCGTAGGGAGGGACTCTCTCTGGACAGGGAAAGAAGGCTACACCTTC. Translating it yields CASSVGRDSLWTGKEGYTF.

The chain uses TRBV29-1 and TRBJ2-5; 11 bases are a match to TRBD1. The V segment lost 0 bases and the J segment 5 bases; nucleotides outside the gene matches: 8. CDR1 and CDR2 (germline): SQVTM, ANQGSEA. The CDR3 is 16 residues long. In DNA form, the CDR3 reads TGCAGCGTTGAAGATCGGGACAGGGGGTCGGGGGAGACCCAGTACTTC. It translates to CSVEDRDRGSGETQYF. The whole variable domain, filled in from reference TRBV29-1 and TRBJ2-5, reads SAVISQKPSRDICQRGTSLTIQCQVDSQVTMMFWYRQQPGQSLTLIATANQGSEATYESGFVIDKFPISRPNLTFSTLTVSNMSPEDSSIYLCSVEDRDRGSGETQYFGPGTRLLVL.

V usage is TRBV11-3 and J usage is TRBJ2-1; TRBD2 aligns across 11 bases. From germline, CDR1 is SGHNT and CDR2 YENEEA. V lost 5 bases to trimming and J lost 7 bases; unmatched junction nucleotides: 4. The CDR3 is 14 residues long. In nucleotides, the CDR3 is TGTGCCAGCAGCAAGAGGACTAGCGGGAATGAGCAGTTCTTC. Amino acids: CASSKRTSGNEQFF.

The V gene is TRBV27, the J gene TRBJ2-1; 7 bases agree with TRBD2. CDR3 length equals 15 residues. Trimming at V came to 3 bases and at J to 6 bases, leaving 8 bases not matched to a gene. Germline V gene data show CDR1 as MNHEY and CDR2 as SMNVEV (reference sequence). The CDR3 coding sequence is TGTGCCAGCAGTTTCAGGGATAGGACTAGCAATGAGCAGTTCTTC. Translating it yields CASSFRDRTSNEQFF.

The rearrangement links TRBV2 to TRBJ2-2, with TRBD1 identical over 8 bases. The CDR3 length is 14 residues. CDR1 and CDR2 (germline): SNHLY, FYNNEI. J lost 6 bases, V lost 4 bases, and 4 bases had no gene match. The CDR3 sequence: CASSGLGQAGELFF. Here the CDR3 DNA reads TGTGCCAGCAGTGGACTGGGACAGGCCGGGGAGCTGTTTTTT.

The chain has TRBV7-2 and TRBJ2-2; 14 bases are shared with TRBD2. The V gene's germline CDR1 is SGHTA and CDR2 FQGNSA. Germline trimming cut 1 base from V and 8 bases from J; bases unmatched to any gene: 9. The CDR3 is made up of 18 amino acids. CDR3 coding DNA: TGTGCCAGCAGCTTAGGTTCCCGACTAGCGGGAGGGGGTGGGGAGCTGTTTTTT. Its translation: CASSLGSRLAGGGGELFF.

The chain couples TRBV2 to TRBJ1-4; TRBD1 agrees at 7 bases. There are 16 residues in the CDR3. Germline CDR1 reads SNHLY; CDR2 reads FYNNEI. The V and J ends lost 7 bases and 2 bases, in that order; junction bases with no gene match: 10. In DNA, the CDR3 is TGTGCCAGCAAAACAGGGGCGGGCGGCACTAATGAAAAACTGTTTTTT. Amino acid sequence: CASKTGAGGTNEKLFF.

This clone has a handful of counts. This CDR3 reads CASSRDRGKTDTQYF. The CDR3 bases are TGTGCCAGCAGCCGGGACAGGGGAAAAACAGATACGCAGTATTTT. This rearrangement joins TRBV7-9 to TRBJ2-3; TRBD1 aligns across 10 bases. V lost 5 bases to trimming and J lost 3 bases; unmatched junction nucleotides: 5. Germline V lookup: CDR1 SEHNR, CDR2 FQNEAQ (reference sequence). The CDR3 sequence is 15 residues long.

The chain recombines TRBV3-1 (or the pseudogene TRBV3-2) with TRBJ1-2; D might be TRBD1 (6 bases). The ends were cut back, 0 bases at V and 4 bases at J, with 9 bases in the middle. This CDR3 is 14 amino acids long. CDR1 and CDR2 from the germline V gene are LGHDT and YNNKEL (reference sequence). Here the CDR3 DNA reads TGTGCCAGCAGCCAAGAACGGGGGGCCTATGGCTACACCTTC. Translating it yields CASSQERGAYGYTF.

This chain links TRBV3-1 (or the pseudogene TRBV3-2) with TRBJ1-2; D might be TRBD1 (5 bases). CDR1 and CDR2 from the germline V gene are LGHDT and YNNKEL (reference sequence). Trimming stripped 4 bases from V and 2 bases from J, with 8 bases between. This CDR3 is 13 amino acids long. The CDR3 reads CASSPRGNYGYTF. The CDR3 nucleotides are TGTGCCAGCAGCCCACGGGGGAACTATGGCTACACCTTC.

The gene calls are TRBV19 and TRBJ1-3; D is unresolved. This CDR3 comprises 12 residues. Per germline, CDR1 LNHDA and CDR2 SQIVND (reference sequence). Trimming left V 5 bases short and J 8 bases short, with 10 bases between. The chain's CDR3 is CASSGVIDTIYF. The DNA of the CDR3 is TGTGCCAGTAGTGGAGTCATAGACACCATATATTTT.

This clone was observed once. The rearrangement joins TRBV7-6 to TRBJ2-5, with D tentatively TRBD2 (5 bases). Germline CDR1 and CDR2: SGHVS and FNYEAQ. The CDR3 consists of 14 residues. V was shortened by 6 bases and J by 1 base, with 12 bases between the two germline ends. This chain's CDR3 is CASRNTGVQETQYF. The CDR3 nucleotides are TGTGCCAGCAGGAATACCGGGGTCCAAGAGACCCAGTACTTC.

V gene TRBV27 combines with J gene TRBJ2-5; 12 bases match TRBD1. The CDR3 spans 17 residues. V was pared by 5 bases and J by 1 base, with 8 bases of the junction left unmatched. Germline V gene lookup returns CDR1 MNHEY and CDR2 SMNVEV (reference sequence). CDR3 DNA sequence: TGTGCCAGCAGTCGGGACAGGGGGCTAACCCTCCAAGAGACCCAGTACTTC. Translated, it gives CASSRDRGLTLQETQYF.

CDR3 coding DNA: TGTGCCAGCAGCTTAGCGGCAATCGCAGATACGCAGTATTTT. Translating gives CASSLAAIADTQYF. The chain is built from TRBV7-6 and TRBJ2-3; D gene unclear. The CDR3 runs to 14 residues. V lost 0 bases and J lost 4, with 8 bases in between. The germline V gene has CDR1 SGHVS and CDR2 FNYEAQ.

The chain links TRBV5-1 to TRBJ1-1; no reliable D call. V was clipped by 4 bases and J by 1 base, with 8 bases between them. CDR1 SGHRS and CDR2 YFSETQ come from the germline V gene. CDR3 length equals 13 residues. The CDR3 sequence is CASSGLKNTEAFF. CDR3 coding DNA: TGCGCCAGCAGCGGGCTAAAGAACACTGAAGCTTTCTTT.

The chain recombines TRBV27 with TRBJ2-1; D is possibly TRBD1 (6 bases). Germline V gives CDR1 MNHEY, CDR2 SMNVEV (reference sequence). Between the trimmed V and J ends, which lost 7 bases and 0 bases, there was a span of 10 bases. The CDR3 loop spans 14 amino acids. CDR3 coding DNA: TGTGCCAGCACGAAACAGGGCTCCTACAATGAGCAGTTCTTC. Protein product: CASTKQGSYNEQFF.

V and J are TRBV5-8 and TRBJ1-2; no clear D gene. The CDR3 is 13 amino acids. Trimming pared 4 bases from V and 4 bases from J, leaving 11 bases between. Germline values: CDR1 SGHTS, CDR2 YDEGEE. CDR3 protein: CASSHGSFYGYTF. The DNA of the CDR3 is TGTGCCAGCAGCCACGGGTCCTTCTATGGCTACACCTTC. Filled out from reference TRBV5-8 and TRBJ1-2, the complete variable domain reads EAGVTQSPTHLIKTRGQQATLRCSPISGHTSVYWYQQALGLGLQFLLWYDEGEERNRGNFPPRFSGRQFPNYSSELNVNALELEDSALYLCASSHGSFYGYTFGSGTRLTVV.